This entry concerns a single TCR beta chain. The sample's treatment: 19 received Ad26.COV2.S at low or high dose, single or two shots; about five received placebo; per-sample allocation not given. Sampling happened 63 days after the first vaccine or placebo injection. CDR1 and CDR2 from the germline V gene are GTSNPN and SVGIG (reference sequence). The ends were cut back, 2 bases at V and 1 base at J, with 0 bases in the middle. The length of the CDR3 is 12 residues. The assay was immunoSEQ multiplex PCR, and TCRdb's table has in-frame clones only and misses some. Among about 410,000 clones listed, 89% were seen once. The entry originates in a study of Ad26.COV2.S vaccination and SARS-CoV-2 variants. In the study overall: Donor allocation was to the COV1001 Ad26.COV2.S trial arm.

The input for sequencing was peripheral blood, taken in a trial of Ad26.COV2.S vaccine versus placebo. This receptor was taken from a person aged 18-65 years who received the Ad26.COV2.S COVID-19 vaccine or a placebo. This chain connects TRBV30 to TRBJ1-6; no firm D call. The CDR3: CAWSSYNSPLHF. The CDR3 region has the DNA TGTGCCTGGAGTTCCTATAATTCACCCCTCCACTTT. Looking up the rest from reference TRBV30 and TRBJ1-6 gives the full variable domain: SQTIHQWPATLVQPVGSPLSLECTVEGTSNPNLYWYRQAAGRGLQLLFYSVGIGQISSEVPQNLSASRPQDRQFILSSKKLLLSDSGFYLCAWSSYNSPLHFGNGTRLTVT.